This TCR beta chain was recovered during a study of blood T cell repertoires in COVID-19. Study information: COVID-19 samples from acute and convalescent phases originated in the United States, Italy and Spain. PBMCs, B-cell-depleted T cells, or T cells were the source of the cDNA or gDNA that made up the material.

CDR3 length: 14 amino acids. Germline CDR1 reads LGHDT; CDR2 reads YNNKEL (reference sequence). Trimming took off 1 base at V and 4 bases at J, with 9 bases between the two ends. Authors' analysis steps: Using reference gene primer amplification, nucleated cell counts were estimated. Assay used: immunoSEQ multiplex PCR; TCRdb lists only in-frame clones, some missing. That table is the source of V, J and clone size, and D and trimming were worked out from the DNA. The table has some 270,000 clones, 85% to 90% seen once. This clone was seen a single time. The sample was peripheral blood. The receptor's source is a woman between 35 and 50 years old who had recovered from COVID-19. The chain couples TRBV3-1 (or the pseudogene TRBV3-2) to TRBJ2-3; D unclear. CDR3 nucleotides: TGTGCCAGCAGCCAAGGACTTCCCGCAGATACGCAGTATTTT. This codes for CASSQGLPADTQYF.